The rows below give T cell receptor beta chains drawn from one sample of a study of T cell responses to AZD1222 COVID-19 vaccine. Only in-frame clones appear in the TCRdb table, and some are missing; sequencing was by immunoSEQ multiplex PCR. The sample includes around 120,000 clones, 85% to 90% seen only once; the top ten take 17%. The source was peripheral blood, collected 28 days after the second AZD1222 dose. These TCRs come from an adult who received the AZD1222 COVID-19 vaccine. The CDR3 runs from the conserved cysteine through the conserved F or W. Each record gives: clone size, V gene, D gene, J gene, CDR3 protein, CDR3 DNA. A D gene is named only where the DNA matches it firmly. Clone size is stated in some rows and not others, as once, few, many or a class when expanded.

.	TRBV23-1	.	TRBJ1-1	CASSQFISRGRCFSAFF	TGCGCCAGCAGTCAATTTATTTCTCGGGGACGGTGCTTCTCAGCTTTCTTT
.	TRBV5-6	.	TRBJ2-3	CASSWRVSRTDTQYF	TGTGCCAGCAGCTGGCGGGTCTCTCGGACAGATACGCAGTATTTT
once	TRBV6-2/TRBV6-3	TRBD2	TRBJ2-1	CASSPHGTSRNEQFF	TGTGCCAGCAGTCCCCACGGGACTAGCAGGAATGAGCAGTTCTTC
.	TRBV6-5	.	TRBJ1-1	CASTGGGWSGAFF	TGTGCCAGCACTGGGGGGGGCTGGTCGGGAGCTTTCTTT
.	TRBV5-4	TRBD2	TRBJ2-3	CASSWGAGEVGDTQYF	TGTGCCAGCAGCTGGGGAGCGGGAGAAGTAGGAGATACGCAGTATTTT
.	TRBV11-3	TRBD1	TRBJ2-1	CASSLGRGTGGIHEQFF	TGTGCCAGCAGCTTAGGTCGGGGGACAGGGGGAATCCATGAGCAGTTCTTC
.	TRBV6-2/TRBV6-3	.	TRBJ2-2	CASSYGGTGELFF	TGTGCCAGCAGTTACGGGGGAACCGGGGAGCTGTTTTTT
.	TRBV5-1	.	TRBJ1-1	CASSYGPMNTEAFF	TGCGCCAGCAGCTACGGACCCATGAACACTGAAGCTTTCTTT
.	TRBV27	.	TRBJ2-1	CASSLRGQYNEQFF	TGTGCCAGCAGTTTACGGGGACAATACAATGAGCAGTTCTTC
.	TRBV5-4	TRBD1	TRBJ1-6	CASSRDRGNSPLHF	TGTGCCAGCAGCCGGGACAGGGGCAATTCACCCCTCCACTTT
.	TRBV5-4	.	TRBJ2-1	CASSSDDRLNEQFF	TGTGCCAGCAGCTCGGATGACAGATTGAATGAGCAGTTCTTC
.	TRBV4-2	TRBD2	TRBJ2-3	CASSLGLAGDTDTQYF	TGTGCCAGCAGCCTGGGACTAGCGGGGGACACAGATACGCAGTATTTT
.	TRBV11-2	.	TRBJ2-2	CASSLASEGLFF	TGTGCCAGCAGCTTAGCTAGCGAGGGGCTGTTTTTT
.	TRBV25-1	.	TRBJ1-1	CASTKNTEAFF	TGTGCCAGCACCAAGAACACTGAAGCTTTCTTT
.	TRBV5-1	.	TRBJ1-3	CASSLVGEGGNTIYF	TGCGCCAGCAGCTTGGTTGGGGAGGGTGGAAACACCATATATTTT
.	TRBV18	.	TRBJ1-2	CASSPESGVDYGYTF	TGTGCCAGCTCACCTGAGTCAGGGGTAGACTATGGCTACACCTTC
.	TRBV11-2	.	TRBJ1-3	CASSPTGDTIYF	TGTGCCAGCAGTCCCACGGGGGACACCATATATTTT
.	TRBV4-2	.	TRBJ2-3	CASSQVFLGGPEADTQYF	TGTGCCAGCAGCCAAGTCTTTCTCGGAGGGCCAGAGGCAGATACGCAGTATTTT
.	TRBV2	.	TRBJ2-2	CATRSGRDTGELFF	TGTGCCACAAGGAGCGGCAGGGACACCGGGGAGCTGTTTTTT
.	TRBV6-2/TRBV6-3	TRBD1	TRBJ1-2	CASSLGLTGYLYGYTF	TGTGCCAGCAGTCTCGGATTGACAGGGTATCTCTATGGCTACACCTTC
once	TRBV6-5	.	TRBJ2-1	CASSQGVGYNEQFF	TGTGCCAGCAGTCAGGGCGTCGGGTACAATGAGCAGTTCTTC
.	TRBV5-8	.	TRBJ1-5	CASSLGLHSNQPQHF	TGTGCCAGCAGCTTGGGTCTACATAGCAATCAGCCCCAGCATTTT
.	TRBV5-1	.	TRBJ1-2	CASSLGVGGRNYGYTF	TGCGCCAGCAGCTTGGGCGTGGGGGGCCGAAATTATGGCTACACCTTC
.	TRBV18	TRBD1	TRBJ2-6	CASSHGQVLPGANVLTF	TGTGCCAGCTCACACGGACAGGTCCTGCCTGGGGCCAACGTCCTGACTTTC
.	TRBV6-5	.	TRBJ1-5	CASNPTGPEGQPQHF	TGTGCCAGCAACCCGACAGGACCCGAAGGTCAGCCCCAGCATTTT
.	TRBV27	.	TRBJ1-5	CASRSGMSLNQPQHF	TGTGCCAGCAGATCAGGGATGAGCTTGAATCAGCCCCAGCATTTT
.	TRBV10-3	.	TRBJ2-5	CAISAGRDQETQYF	TGTGCCATCAGTGCGGGCAGGGATCAAGAGACCCAGTACTTC
.	TRBV19	.	TRBJ1-2	CASSISSGRTYGYTF	TGTGCCAGTAGTATATCGTCCGGGCGGACCTATGGCTACACCTTC
.	TRBV7-2	.	TRBJ2-7	CASSLVQGSYEQYF	TGTGCCAGCAGCTTAGTCCAGGGTTCCTACGAGCAGTACTTC
.	TRBV28	TRBD1	TRBJ1-6	CASRTGQPNSPLHF	TGTGCCAGCAGGACGGGACAGCCAAATTCACCCCTCCACTTT
.	TRBV7-8	.	TRBJ2-7	CASSLGPPVHEQYF	TGTGCCAGCAGCTTAGGTCCCCCAGTTCACGAGCAGTACTTC
.	TRBV11-1	.	TRBJ2-5	CASSRGPASETQYF	TGTGCCAGCAGCCGGGGCCCCGCGAGCGAGACCCAGTACTTC
.	TRBV19	.	TRBJ1-5	CASSIPPSGNQPQHF	TGTGCCAGTAGTATTCCCCCGTCAGGTAATCAGCCCCAGCATTTT
.	TRBV11-2	.	TRBJ1-1	CASSLLTGMNTEAFF	TGTGCCAGCAGCTTATTAACAGGGATGAACACTGAAGCTTTCTTT
few	TRBV11-1	TRBD1	TRBJ2-3	CASSLGTGDTDTQYF	TGTGCCAGCAGCTTAGGGACAGGGGACACAGATACGCAGTATTTT
.	TRBV4-1	.	TRBJ2-3	CASSRGGGTDTQYF	TGCGCCAGCAGCCGAGGCGGGGGCACAGATACGCAGTATTTT
once	TRBV19	.	TRBJ2-1	CASSKQAGQYNEQFF	TGTGCCAGTAGTAAACAAGCGGGACAATACAATGAGCAGTTCTTC
.	TRBV10-3	.	TRBJ2-1	CAISESLVDSGNNEQFF	TGTGCCATCAGTGAGTCGCTGGTGGACTCGGGTAACAATGAGCAGTTCTTC
.	TRBV24-1	.	TRBJ2-1	CATSDPYGRNNEQFF	TGTGCCACCAGTGACCCCTACGGTCGGAACAATGAGCAGTTCTTC
.	TRBV29-1	.	TRBJ2-7	CSVEGGGESYEQYF	TGCAGCGTTGAAGGGGGCGGCGAATCCTACGAGCAGTACTTC
.	TRBV4-3	TRBD1	TRBJ1-1	CASSLSDRAGEAFF	TGCGCCAGCAGCCTCTCAGACAGGGCTGGTGAAGCTTTCTTT
.	TRBV28	TRBD1	TRBJ1-4	CASSLWVRYQGGSADEKLFF	TGTGCCAGCAGTTTATGGGTCAGGTATCAGGGGGGCAGCGCCGATGAAAAACTGTTTTTT
.	TRBV5-1	TRBD1	TRBJ2-1	CASRRDREYNEQFF	TGCGCCAGCAGACGGGACAGGGAATACAATGAGCAGTTCTTC
.	TRBV7-2	.	TRBJ2-3	CAYNVGQADTQYF	TGTGCTTATAACGTGGGGCAGGCAGATACGCAGTATTTT
.	TRBV9	TRBD1	TRBJ2-1	CASSVHPGQGNNEQFF	TGTGCCAGCAGCGTTCATCCGGGACAGGGTAACAATGAGCAGTTCTTC
.	TRBV19	TRBD1	TRBJ2-7	CASNDPGQGIYEQYF	TGTGCCAGTAATGACCCGGGACAGGGGATATACGAGCAGTACTTC
.	TRBV14	.	TRBJ2-3	CASSIQEGDTQYF	TGTGCCAGCAGCATCCAGGAGGGGGATACGCAGTATTTT
.	TRBV30	TRBD2	TRBJ2-5	CAWSLGLAVQETQYF	TGTGCCTGGAGCCTGGGACTAGCGGTCCAAGAGACCCAGTACTTC
.	TRBV27	.	TRBJ1-2	CASSLKANYGYTF	TGTGCCAGCAGTCTAAAAGCTAACTATGGCTACACCTTC
.	TRBV24-1	.	TRBJ2-5	CATGGDRQETQYF	TGTGCCACCGGGGGCGACAGACAAGAGACCCAGTACTTC
.	TRBV7-9	TRBD1	TRBJ1-6	CASSLELPLWGQKDSPLHF	TGTGCCAGCAGCTTAGAGCTCCCCCTCTGGGGACAGAAGGATTCACCCCTCCACTTT
.	TRBV28	TRBD1	TRBJ2-1	CASSQLVTGTGYNEQFF	TGTGCCAGCAGTCAGTTAGTAACCGGGACAGGGTACAATGAGCAGTTCTTC
few	TRBV18	.	TRBJ1-6	CASSPPAGVNSPLHF	TGTGCCAGCTCACCACCTGCAGGGGTTAATTCACCCCTCCACTTT
once	TRBV19	TRBD1	TRBJ1-1	CASSILLTGGLVNTEAFF	TGTGCCAGTAGTATACTCCTGACAGGGGGATTGGTGAACACTGAAGCTTTCTTT
.	TRBV9	.	TRBJ1-3	CASSVGGVAGNTIYF	TGTGCCAGCAGCGTAGGAGGTGTGGCTGGAAACACCATATATTTT